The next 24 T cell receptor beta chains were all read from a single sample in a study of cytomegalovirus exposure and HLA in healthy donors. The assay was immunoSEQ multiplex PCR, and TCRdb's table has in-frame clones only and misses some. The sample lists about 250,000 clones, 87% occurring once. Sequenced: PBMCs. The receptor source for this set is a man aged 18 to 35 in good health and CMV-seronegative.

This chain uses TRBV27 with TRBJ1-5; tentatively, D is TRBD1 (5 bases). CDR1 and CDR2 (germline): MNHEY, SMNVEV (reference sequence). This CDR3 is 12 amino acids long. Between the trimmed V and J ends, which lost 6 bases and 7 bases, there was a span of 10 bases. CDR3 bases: TGTGCCAGCAGCACCAACAGGCAGCCCCAGCATTTT. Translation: CASSTNRQPQHF.

The CDR3 nucleotides read TGTGCCAGCAGCTTAGATTTATTCTCGGGCAGGGAAAATTCACCCCTCCACTTT. It yields the protein CASSLDLFSGRENSPLHF. The chain joins TRBV7-2 to TRBJ1-6; weak D call: TRBD1 (5 bases). Germline CDR1 and CDR2: SGHTA and FQGNSA. Trimming left V 1 base short and J 7 bases short, with 20 bases between. The CDR3 loop spans 18 amino acids.

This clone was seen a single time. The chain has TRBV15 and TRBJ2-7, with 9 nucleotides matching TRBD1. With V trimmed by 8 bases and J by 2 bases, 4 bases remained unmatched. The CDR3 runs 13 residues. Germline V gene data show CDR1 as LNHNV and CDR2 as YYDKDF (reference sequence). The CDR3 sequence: CATGGQGPYEQYF. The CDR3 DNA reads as TGTGCCACCGGGGGACAGGGTCCCTACGAGCAGTACTTC.

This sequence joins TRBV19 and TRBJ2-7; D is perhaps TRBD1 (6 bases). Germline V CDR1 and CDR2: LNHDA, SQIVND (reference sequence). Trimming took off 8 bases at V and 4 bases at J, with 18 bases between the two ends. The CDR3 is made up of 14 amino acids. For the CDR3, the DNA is TGTGCCAGTTCCCCCGCTCCAGGGGAGTACGAGCAGTACTTC. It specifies CASSPAPGEYEQYF.

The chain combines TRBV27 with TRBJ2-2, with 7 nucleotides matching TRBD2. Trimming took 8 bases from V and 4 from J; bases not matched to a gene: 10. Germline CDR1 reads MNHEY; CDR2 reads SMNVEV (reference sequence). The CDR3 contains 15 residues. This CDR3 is CASSHGGEGTGELFF. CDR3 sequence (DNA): TGTGCCAGCTCTCATGGGGGGGAGGGCACCGGGGAGCTGTTTTTT.

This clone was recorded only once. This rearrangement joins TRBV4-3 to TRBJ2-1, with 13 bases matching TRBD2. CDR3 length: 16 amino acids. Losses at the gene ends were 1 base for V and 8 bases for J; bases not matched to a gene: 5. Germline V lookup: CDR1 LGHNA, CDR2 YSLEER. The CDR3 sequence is CASSQGGLAGFHEQFF. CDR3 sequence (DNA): TGCGCCAGCAGCCAAGGGGGACTAGCGGGGTTTCATGAGCAGTTCTTC.

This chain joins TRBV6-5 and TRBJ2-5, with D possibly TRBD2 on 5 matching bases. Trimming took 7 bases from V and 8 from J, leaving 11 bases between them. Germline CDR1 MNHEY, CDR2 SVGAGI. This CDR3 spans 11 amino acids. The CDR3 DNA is TGTGCCAGCACTAACGGGGAAACCCAGTACTTC. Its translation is CASTNGETQYF.

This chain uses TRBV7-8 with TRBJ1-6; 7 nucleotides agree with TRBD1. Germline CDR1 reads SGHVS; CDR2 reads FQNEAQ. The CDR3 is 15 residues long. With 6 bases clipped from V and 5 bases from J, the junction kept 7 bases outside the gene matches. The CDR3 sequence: CASRQTDRDNSPLHF. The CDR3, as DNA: TGTGCCAGCAGACAAACCGACAGGGATAATTCACCCCTCCACTTT.

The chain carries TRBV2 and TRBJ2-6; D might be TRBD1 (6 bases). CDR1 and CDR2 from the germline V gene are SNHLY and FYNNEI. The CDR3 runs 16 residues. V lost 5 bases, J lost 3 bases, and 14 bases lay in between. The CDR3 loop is CASSSRGGNGANVLTF. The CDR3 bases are TGTGCCAGCAGTTCCAGGGGTGGGAATGGGGCCAACGTCCTGACTTTC.

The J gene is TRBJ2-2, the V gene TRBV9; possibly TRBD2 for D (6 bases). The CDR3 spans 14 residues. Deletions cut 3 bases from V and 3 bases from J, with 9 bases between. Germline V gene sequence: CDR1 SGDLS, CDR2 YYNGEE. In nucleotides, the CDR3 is TGTGCCAGCAGCGCTAGACTAGACACCGGGGAGCTGTTTTTT. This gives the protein CASSARLDTGELFF.

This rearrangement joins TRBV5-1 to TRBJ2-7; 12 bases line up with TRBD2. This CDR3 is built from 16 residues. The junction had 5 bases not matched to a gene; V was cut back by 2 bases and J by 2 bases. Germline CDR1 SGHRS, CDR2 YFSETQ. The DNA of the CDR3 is TGCGCCAGCAGCTTTGAACTAGCGGGAGGACCCTACGAGCAGTACTTC. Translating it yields CASSFELAGGPYEQYF.

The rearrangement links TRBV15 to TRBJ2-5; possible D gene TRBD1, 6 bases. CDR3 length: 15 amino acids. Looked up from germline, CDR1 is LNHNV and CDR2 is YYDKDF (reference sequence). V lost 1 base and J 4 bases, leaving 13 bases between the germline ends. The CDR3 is CATSRVGAPRETQYF. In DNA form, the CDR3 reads TGTGCCACCAGCAGAGTGGGGGCGCCCAGAGAGACCCAGTACTTC.

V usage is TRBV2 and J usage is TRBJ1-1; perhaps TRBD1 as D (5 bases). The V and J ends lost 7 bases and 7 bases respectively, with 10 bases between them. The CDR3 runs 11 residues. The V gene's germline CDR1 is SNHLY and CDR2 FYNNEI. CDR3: CASKTRGEAFF. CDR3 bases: TGTGCCAGCAAGACTAGGGGTGAAGCTTTCTTT.

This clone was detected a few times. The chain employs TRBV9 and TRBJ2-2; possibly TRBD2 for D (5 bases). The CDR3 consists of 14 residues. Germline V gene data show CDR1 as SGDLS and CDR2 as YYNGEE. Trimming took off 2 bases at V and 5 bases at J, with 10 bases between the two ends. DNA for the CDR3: TGTGCCAGCAGCGTTCGAACGGGAACCGGGGAGCTGTTTTTT. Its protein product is CASSVRTGTGELFF.

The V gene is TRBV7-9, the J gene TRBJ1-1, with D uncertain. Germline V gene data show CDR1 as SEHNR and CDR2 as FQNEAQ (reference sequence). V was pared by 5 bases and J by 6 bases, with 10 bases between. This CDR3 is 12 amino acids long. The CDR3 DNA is TGTGCCAGCAGCCGAATTTCGGCTGAAGCTTTCTTT. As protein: CASSRISAEAFF.

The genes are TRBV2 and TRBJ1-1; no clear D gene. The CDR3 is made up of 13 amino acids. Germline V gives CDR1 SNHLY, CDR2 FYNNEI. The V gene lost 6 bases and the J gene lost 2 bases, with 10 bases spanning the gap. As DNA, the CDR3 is TGTGCCAGCAGCCAGTCCAGTAACACTGAAGCTTTCTTT. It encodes CASSQSSNTEAFF. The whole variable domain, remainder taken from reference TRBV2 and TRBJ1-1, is EPEVTQTPSHQVTQMGQEVILRCVPISNHLYFYWYRQILGQKVEFLVSFYNNEISEKSEIFDDQFSVERPDGSNFTLKIRSTKLEDSAMYFCASSQSSNTEAFFGQGTRLTVV.

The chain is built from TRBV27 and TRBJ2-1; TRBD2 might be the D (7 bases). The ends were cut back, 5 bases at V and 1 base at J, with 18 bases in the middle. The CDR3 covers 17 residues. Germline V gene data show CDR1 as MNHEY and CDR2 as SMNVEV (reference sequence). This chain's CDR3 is CASSPLGGGGSYNEQFF. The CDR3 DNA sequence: TGTGCCAGCAGTCCCCTCGGGGGCGGGGGATCCTACAATGAGCAGTTCTTC.

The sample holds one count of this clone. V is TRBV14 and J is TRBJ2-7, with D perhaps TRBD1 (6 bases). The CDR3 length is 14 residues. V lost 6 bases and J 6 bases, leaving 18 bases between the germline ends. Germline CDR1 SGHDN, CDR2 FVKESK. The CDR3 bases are TGTGCCAGCAGTCATTGGGGGCTGGGTTTCGAGCAGTACTTC. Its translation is CASSHWGLGFEQYF.

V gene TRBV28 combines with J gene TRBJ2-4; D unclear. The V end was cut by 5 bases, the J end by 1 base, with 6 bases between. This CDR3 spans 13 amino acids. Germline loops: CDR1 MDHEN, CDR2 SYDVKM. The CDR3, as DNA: TGTGCCAGCAGTAACGAGGCCAAAAACATTCAGTACTTC. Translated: CASSNEAKNIQYF.

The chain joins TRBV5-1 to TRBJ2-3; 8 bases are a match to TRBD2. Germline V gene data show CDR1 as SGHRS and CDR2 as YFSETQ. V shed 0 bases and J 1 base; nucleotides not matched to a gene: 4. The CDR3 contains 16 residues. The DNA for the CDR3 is TGCGCCAGCAGCTTGGCGGGAGGGAGGGGCACAGATACGCAGTATTTT. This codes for CASSLAGGRGTDTQYF.

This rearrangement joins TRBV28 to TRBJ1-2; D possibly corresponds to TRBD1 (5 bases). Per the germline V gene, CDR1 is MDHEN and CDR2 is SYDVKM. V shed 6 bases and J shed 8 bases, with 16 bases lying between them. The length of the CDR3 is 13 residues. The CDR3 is CASSRQGSRGYTF. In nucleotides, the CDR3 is TGTGCCAGCAGCCGTCAGGGAAGTAGGGGCTACACCTTC.

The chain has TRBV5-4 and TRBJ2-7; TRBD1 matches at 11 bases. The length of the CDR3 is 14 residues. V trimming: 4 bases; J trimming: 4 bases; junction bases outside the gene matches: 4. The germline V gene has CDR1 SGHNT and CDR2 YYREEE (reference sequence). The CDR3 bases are TGTGCCAGCAGCCTCCGGGACAGGGGGTACGAGCAGTACTTC. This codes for CASSLRDRGYEQYF.

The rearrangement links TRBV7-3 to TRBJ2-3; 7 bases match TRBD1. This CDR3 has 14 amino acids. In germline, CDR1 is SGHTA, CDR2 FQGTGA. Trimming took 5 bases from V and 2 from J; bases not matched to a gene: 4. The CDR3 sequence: CASSPQGYTDTQYF. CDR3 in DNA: TGTGCCAGCAGCCCACAGGGGTACACAGATACGCAGTATTTT.

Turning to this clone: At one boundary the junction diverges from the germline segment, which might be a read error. In DNA form, the CDR3 reads TGTGCTAGCAGCTCCCGGTTACAAGAGACCCAGTACTTC. This translates into CASSSRLQETQYF. The V call is TRBV7-7, the J call TRBJ2-5, with unresolved D. The V gene's germline CDR1 is SSHAT and CDR2 FNYEAQ (reference sequence). The CDR3 contains 13 residues.